A selection of T cell receptor beta chains follows, all from one sample in a study of OX40 agonist ivuxolimab in advanced cancers. The method was immunoSEQ multiplex PCR; TCRdb's version includes in-frame clones alone and lacks a portion of them. Here the sample spans about 17,000 clones, 85% to 90% being singletons. Sequencing used CD4+ or CD8+ T cells sorted from blood, obtained in a trial of the OX40 agonist ivuxolimab. The receptors stem from an adult with an advanced solid tumor such as melanoma, head and neck, liver or kidney cancer. Both conserved end residues are part of each CDR3. D genes are given only for firm matches. Part of the rows lack a size; the others show once, few, many or a class for expanded clones.

v_gene	abundance	d_gene	j_gene	CDR3aa	CDR3nt
TRBV18	.	.	TRBJ2-3	CASSPTRTDTQYF	TGTGCCAGCTCACCTACTAGAACAGATACGCAGTATTTT
TRBV29-1	.	TRBD1	TRBJ2-1	CSHRDRVYEQFF	TGCAGCCACCGGGACAGGGTCTATGAGCAGTTCTTC
TRBV28	.	.	TRBJ2-7	CASSLPGGPGDSEQYF	TGTGCCAGCAGTCTGCCAGGGGGTCCGGGGGATAGCGAGCAGTACTTC
TRBV27	.	TRBD1	TRBJ2-1	CASSVGQDNEQFF	TGTGCCAGCAGTGTAGGACAGGACAATGAGCAGTTCTTC
TRBV10-3	few	TRBD1	TRBJ1-2	CAIRLTGGAPFNYGYTF	TGTGCCATCAGGCTAACAGGGGGCGCACCCTTTAACTATGGCTACACCTTC
TRBV5-6	.	.	TRBJ1-3	CASSLAVVGPGNTIYF	TGTGCCAGCAGCTTGGCAGTAGTAGGGCCTGGAAACACCATATATTTT
TRBV4-1	.	.	TRBJ2-2	CASSQKPLTGELFF	TGCGCCAGCAGCCAAAAGCCTTTGACCGGGGAGCTGTTTTTT
TRBV2	.	.	TRBJ1-1	CARGEGTEAFF	TGTGCCAGGGGGGAGGGAACTGAAGCTTTCTTT
TRBV11-3	.	.	TRBJ2-7	CASSADGGRDEQYF	TGTGCCAGCAGCGCGGACGGAGGTAGGGACGAGCAGTACTTC
TRBV4-3	.	.	TRBJ2-4	CASSQDRGGNIQYF	TGCGCCAGCAGCCAAGACAGGGGCGGTAACATTCAGTACTTC
TRBV5-1	.	TRBD1	TRBJ2-7	CASSQGRDRGSYEQYF	TGCGCCAGCAGTCAGGGCCGGGACAGGGGTTCCTACGAGCAGTACTTC
TRBV11-2	.	TRBD1	TRBJ2-5	CASSFSDRGVETQYF	TGTGCCAGCAGCTTCAGTGACAGGGGCGTTGAGACCCAGTACTTC
TRBV5-6	.	.	TRBJ2-2	CASSLSRTGELFF	TGTGCCAGCAGCTTGAGTCGTACCGGGGAGCTGTTTTTT
TRBV4-2	.	.	TRBJ2-7	CASSQELGTANEQYF	TGTGCCAGCAGCCAAGAACTCGGAACAGCTAACGAGCAGTACTTC
TRBV19	.	.	TRBJ2-5	CASSIVPFETQYF	TGTGCCAGTAGTATTGTCCCCTTCGAGACCCAGTACTTC
TRBV6-5	few	TRBD1	TRBJ1-4	CASSPTDRGRKKLFF	TGTGCCAGCAGTCCTACCGACAGGGGAAGGAAAAAACTGTTTTTT
TRBV7-9	.	TRBD2	TRBJ2-5	CASSLLGLAETQETQYF	TGTGCCAGCAGCTTATTGGGCCTAGCGGAAACACAAGAGACCCAGTACTTC
TRBV4-3	once	TRBD1	TRBJ2-2	CASSQDAQGARRTGELFF	TGCGCCAGCAGCCAAGACGCACAGGGGGCGCGTAGGACCGGGGAGCTGTTTTTT
TRBV27	.	TRBD2	TRBJ2-3	CASRPWLAGVGDTQYF	TGTGCCAGCAGACCCTGGCTAGCGGGGGTAGGGGATACGCAGTATTTT
TRBV10-3	.	TRBD2	TRBJ2-1	CATAGPTSGSWSYNEQFF	TGTGCCACCGCGGGGCCGACTAGCGGGAGTTGGTCCTACAATGAGCAGTTCTTC
TRBV29-1	once	TRBD2	TRBJ2-7	CSVEGTSGGNEQYF	TGCAGCGTTGAAGGGACTAGCGGGGGCAACGAGCAGTACTTC
TRBV15	.	TRBD2	TRBJ2-1	CATSRLLAGGPRSYNEQFF	TGTGCCACCTCCCGATTACTAGCGGGGGGGCCCAGGTCCTACAATGAGCAGTTCTTC
TRBV4-3	.	.	TRBJ1-2	CASSQDRSGDGYTF	TGCGCCAGCAGCCAAGATCGGTCGGGCGATGGCTACACCTTC
TRBV19	.	.	TRBJ1-1	CATFQRGNTEAFF	TGTGCCACTTTTCAGAGGGGGAACACTGAAGCTTTCTTT
TRBV18	.	.	TRBJ2-7	CASSPLRGVRGHEQYF	TGTGCCAGCTCACCACTTCGGGGGGTCAGGGGACACGAGCAGTACTTC
TRBV7-9	.	.	TRBJ2-2	CASRKSRQGTYSTGELFF	TGTGCCAGCAGGAAAAGTCGTCAGGGGACATATTCCACCGGGGAGCTGTTTTTT
TRBV6-5	.	.	TRBJ1-1	CASSIWQGRAFF	TGTGCCAGCAGTATTTGGCAGGGGAGAGCTTTCTTT